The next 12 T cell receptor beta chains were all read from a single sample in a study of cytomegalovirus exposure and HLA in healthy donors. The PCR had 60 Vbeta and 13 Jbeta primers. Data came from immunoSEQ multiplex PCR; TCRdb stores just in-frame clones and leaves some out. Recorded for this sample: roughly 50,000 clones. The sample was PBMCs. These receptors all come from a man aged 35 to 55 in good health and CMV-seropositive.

CDR3 residues: CASSLAFNTGELFF. The DNA for the CDR3 is TGTGCCAGCAGCTTAGCTTTCAACACCGGGGAGCTGTTTTTT. The chain links TRBV11-3 to TRBJ2-2; unclear D gene. V gave up 1 base and J gave up 2 bases, with 5 bases separating them. There are 14 residues in the CDR3. Germline V gene lookup returns CDR1 SGHNT and CDR2 YENEEA.

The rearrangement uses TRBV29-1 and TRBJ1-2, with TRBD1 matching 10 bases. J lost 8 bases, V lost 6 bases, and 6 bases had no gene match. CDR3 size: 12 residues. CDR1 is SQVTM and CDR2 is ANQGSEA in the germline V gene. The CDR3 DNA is TGCAGCGTCCAGGGACAGGGGAGCGGCTACACCTTC. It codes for CSVQGQGSGYTF.

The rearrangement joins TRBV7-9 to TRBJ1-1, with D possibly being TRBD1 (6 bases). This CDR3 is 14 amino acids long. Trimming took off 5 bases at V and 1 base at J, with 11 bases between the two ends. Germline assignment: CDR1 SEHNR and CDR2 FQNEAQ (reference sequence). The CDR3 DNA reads TGTGCCAGCAGCCGCCGGGACACGAACACTGAAGCTTTCTTT. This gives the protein CASSRRDTNTEAFF. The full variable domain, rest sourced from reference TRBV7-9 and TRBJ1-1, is DTGVSQNPRHKITKRGQNVTFRCDPISEHNRLYWYRQTLGQGPEFLTYFQNEAQLEKSRLLSDRFSAERPKGSFSTLEIQRTEQGDSAMYLCASSRRDTNTEAFFGQGTRLTVV.

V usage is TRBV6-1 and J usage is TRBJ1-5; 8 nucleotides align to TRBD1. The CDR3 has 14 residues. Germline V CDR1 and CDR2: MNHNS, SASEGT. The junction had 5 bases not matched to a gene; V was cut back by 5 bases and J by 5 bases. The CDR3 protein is CASSSGTGYQPQHF. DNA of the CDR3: TGTGCCAGCAGTTCCGGGACAGGTTATCAGCCCCAGCATTTT.

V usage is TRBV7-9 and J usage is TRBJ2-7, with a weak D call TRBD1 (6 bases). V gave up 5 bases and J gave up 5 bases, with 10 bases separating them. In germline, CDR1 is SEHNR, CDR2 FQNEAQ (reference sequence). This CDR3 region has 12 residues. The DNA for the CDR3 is TGTGCCAGCAGCCCGAGGACAGACGAGCAGTACTTC. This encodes CASSPRTDEQYF.

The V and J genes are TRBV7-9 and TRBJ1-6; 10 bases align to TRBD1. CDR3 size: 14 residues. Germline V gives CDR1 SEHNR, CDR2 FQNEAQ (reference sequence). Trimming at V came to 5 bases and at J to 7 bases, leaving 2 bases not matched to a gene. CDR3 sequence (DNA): TGTGCCAGCAGCGGGACAGGGGACAATTCACCCCTCCACTTT. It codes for CASSGTGDNSPLHF.

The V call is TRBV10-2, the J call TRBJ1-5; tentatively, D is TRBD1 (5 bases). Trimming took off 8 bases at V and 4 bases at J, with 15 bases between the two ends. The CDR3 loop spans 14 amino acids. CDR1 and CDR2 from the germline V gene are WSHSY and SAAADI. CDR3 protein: CASRLDSLNQPQHF. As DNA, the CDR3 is TGCGCCAGCCGTCTCGACAGTCTTAATCAGCCCCAGCATTTT.

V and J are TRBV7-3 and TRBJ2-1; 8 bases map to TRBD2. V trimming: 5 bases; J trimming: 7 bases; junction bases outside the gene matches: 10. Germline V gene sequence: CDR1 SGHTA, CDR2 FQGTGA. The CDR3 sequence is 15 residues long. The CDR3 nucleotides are TGTGCCAGCAGCAGCAGACTAGCGACCGTTAATGAGCAGTTCTTC. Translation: CASSSRLATVNEQFF.

In nucleotides, the CDR3 is TGTGCCAGCAGCGTTGACAGAGACTTCTATGGCTACACCTTC. Its protein is CASSVDRDFYGYTF. J is TRBJ1-2 and V is TRBV9, with a possible D match to TRBD1 (5 bases). CDR3 size: 14 residues. CDR1 and CDR2 from the germline V gene are SGDLS and YYNGEE. With 2 bases removed from V and 4 bases from J, the gap between germline ends came to 12 bases.

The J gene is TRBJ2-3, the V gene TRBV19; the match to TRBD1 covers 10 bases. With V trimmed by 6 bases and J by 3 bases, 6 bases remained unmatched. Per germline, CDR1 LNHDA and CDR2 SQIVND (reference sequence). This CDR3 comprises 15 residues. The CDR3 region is CASRTDRGQTDTQYF. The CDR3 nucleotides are TGTGCCAGTAGAACTGACAGGGGGCAGACAGATACGCAGTATTTT.

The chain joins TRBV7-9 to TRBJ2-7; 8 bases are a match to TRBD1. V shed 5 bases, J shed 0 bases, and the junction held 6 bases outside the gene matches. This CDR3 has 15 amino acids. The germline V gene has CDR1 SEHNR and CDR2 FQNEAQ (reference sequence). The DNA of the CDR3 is TGTGCCAGCAGCCCAGGGGGCGGGCTCTCCTACGAGCAGTACTTC. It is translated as CASSPGGGLSYEQYF.

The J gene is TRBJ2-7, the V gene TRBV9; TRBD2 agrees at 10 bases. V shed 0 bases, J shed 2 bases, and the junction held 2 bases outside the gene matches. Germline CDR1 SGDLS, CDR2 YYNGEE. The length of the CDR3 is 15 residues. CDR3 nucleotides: TGTGCCAGCAGCGTAGGACTAGCGGGTCCCTACGAGCAGTACTTC. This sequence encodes CASSVGLAGPYEQYF.